This TCR beta chain appears in the sequencing data of a study of cytomegalovirus exposure and HLA in healthy donors. Findings of the study overall: It was reported that TCR beta sequences correctly inferred the HLA-A and HLA-B alleles for most subjects.

Notes on this clone: Its antigen is unknown. This sample also contains other DNA sequences that code for the same CDR3.

V shed 0 bases and J 5 bases; nucleotides not matched to a gene: 1. The germline gives CDR1 SGHRS, CDR2 YFSETQ. CDR3 length: 13 residues. The PCR was carried out with 60 Vbeta primers and 13 Jbeta primers. Produced via immunoSEQ multiplex PCR; TCRdb's table is partial and in-frame only. The sample consists of over 150,000 clones, 75% to 85% of them appearing once. This clonotype was obtained from a man aged 30 to 45 in good health and CMV-seropositive. The gene calls are TRBV5-1 and TRBJ2-7, with 8 bases that match TRBD1. Material: PBMCs. This chain's CDR3 is CASSLAGGNEQYF. The DNA for the CDR3 is TGCGCCAGCAGCTTGGCAGGGGGCAACGAGCAGTACTTC.